This T cell receptor beta chain was sequenced in a study of early stage breast cancer tumors. This clone has a handful of counts. Sequencing used immunoSEQ multiplex PCR; TCRdb keeps in-frame clones, though not all of them. This repertoire shows just over 70,000 clones, under 85% found once; its top ten account for roughly 3%. Germline V gene lookup returns CDR1 SGHTA and CDR2 FQGTGA. This CDR3 has 14 residues. V lost 0 bases to trimming and J lost 2 bases, with 7 bases between them. The chain is built from TRBV7-3 and TRBJ2-5; D remains ambiguous. The receptor comes from a person aged 55 to 75 with breast cancer. The sequencing input was blood. The CDR3 DNA sequence: TGTGCCAGCAGCTTAACAGGGTCGCAAGAGACCCAGTACTTC. Its protein is CASSLTGSQETQYF.